This TCR beta chain is from a study of Ad26.COV2.S vaccination and SARS-CoV-2 variants (dated by TCRdb to the early 2020s). About the full investigation: Donors in the vaccine arm were drawn from COV1001, a phase I-IIa trial of Ad26.COV2.S in healthy adults that was multicentre, randomized, double-blind and placebo-controlled. Dosing of Ad26.COV2.S was intramuscular, at either 5x10^10 or 1x10^11 viral particles, delivered as one shot or as two shots spaced 56 days apart. TCRbeta repertoire sequencing was used to assess the specificity and breadth of SARS-CoV-2-reactive T cell receptors after Ad26.COV2.S vaccination. The TCR-sequenced set comprised around 30 samples: some 19 Ad26.COV2.S vaccine recipients, 5 placebo recipients and 8 SARS-CoV-2 convalescent individuals. Trial participants were randomized into five groups of five, in which low-dose or high-dose Ad26.COV2.S was given once or twice, or placebo was given on both occasions. Throughout the experiments and outcome assessment, investigators stayed blinded to trial group allocation.

From a lookup of the germline V gene (reference sequence), CDR1 and CDR2 are LGHDT and YNNKEL. From cysteine to phenylalanine, the CDR3 is 16 amino acids long. Just CDR3 DNA is preserved here, 48 bases in frame from base 1. At the junction V is shortened by 1 base and J by 7 bases; bases outside the gene matches: 6. The immunoSEQ Assay was used to sequence TCRbeta CDR3 regions. After extraction, genomic DNA underwent amplification by bias-controlled multiplex PCR, followed by high-throughput sequencing. For the original study's pipeline: Collapsing and filtering of sequences were performed to quantify the absolute abundance of each unique TCRbeta CDR3 region. T cell fraction was estimated by normalization of TCRbeta template counts to usable DNA, with usable DNA being measured through amplification of reference genes present in all nucleated cells. Repertoire TCRs were annotated as SARS-CoV-2-specific by exact matching of V gene, CDR3 amino acid sequence and J gene to a known reactive TCR set. The reference SARS-CoV-2 TCR set came from MIRA and was filtered for enrichment in COVID-19-positive ImmuneCODE repertoires, removing public or cross-reactive TCRs. Based on the MIRA antigens, annotated TCRs were further analysed at the level of specific ORF or position within ORF. Depth was the summed frequency of annotated unique rearrangements, while breadth was defined as annotated unique rearrangements over total unique productive rearrangements. Group comparisons of TCR breadth used two-sided Wilcoxon rank-sum tests. TCRdb's version of the immuneACCESS table is confined to in-frame rearrangements and falls short of the full clone set. An unresolved V gene accounts for under half of the shortfall where checked; the remainder is of unknown origin. V, J and clone size derive from that table, while D and trimming were established from the DNA sequence. For this sample the table gives about 280,000 clones, of which 80% to 90% were detected only once. About 3.1% of the sample lies in the top ten.

Read against the paper, the sample's treatment or condition label means: 15 to 20 received Ad26.COV2.S at low or high dose, single or two shots; roughly five received placebo; per-sample allocation not given. Repertoires of vaccine and placebo recipients were sequenced from samples taken on day 63 after the first injection. In Cohort 1b, about 25 adults aged 18-55 years were enrolled at a single site in Boston, USA, between 29 July and 7 August 2020. Ad26.COV2.S consisted of a replication-incompetent adenovirus type 26 vector by which a prefusion-stabilized SARS-CoV-2 spike protein from the original Wuhan strain was expressed. Comments on this clone: What antigen it recognizes has not been identified. Base qualities are not recorded, but no much larger clone differs from it by a single base.

Broad study findings and their caveats: The authors noted that the TCR breadth and depth analyses may have underestimated total T cell responses. Substantial breadth of spike-specific CD8+ and CD4+ T cell responses was reported after vaccination. Higher spike-specific TCR breadth was observed in Ad26.COV2.S recipients than in placebo recipients (P = 0.0014). Comparable non-spike TCR breadth was observed between vaccine and placebo recipients, consistent with only spike being contained in the vaccine. The study lacked the statistical power to compare responses across vaccine doses or regimens.

Recombination connected TRBV3-1 (or the pseudogene TRBV3-2) to TRBJ2-2; the junction holds 10 bases that match TRBD2. This sequence originates from a person aged 18-60 years who received the Ad26.COV2.S COVID-19 vaccine or a placebo. Source: peripheral blood, taken in a trial of Ad26.COV2.S vaccine versus placebo. For the CDR3, the sequence is CASSQGSGGAVGELFF. The bases are TGTGCCAGCAGCCAAGGGAGCGGGGGGGCCGTCGGGGAGCTGTTTTTT.